This passage covers 9 T cell receptor beta chains from one sample sequenced in a study of CD8+ T cells in alopecia areata. The sequencing template was cDNA reverse transcribed from extracted RNA. Repertoires were generated with immunoSEQ multiplex PCR, while TCRdb's copy carries only in-frame clones and drops some. The sample consists of 200,000 or so clones, approximately 52% of them appearing once. The sample in question was CD4+ T cells sorted from blood, obtained at week 0. These receptors came from a human donor with alopecia areata.

J is TRBJ1-5 and V is TRBV30; unclear D gene. Germline-derived CDR1 and CDR2 are GTSNPN and SVGIG (reference sequence). The CDR3 extends over 16 amino acids. Trimming stripped 2 bases from V and 5 bases from J, with 19 bases between. CDR3 residues: CAWSLSGARRHQPQHF. The CDR3 DNA reads as TGTGCCTGGAGTTTATCGGGAGCTCGTCGGCATCAGCCCCAGCATTTT. The whole variable domain, remainder taken from reference TRBV30 and TRBJ1-5, is SQTIHQWPATLVQPVGSPLSLECTVEGTSNPNLYWYRQAAGRGLQLLFYSVGIGQISSEVPQNLSASRPQDRQFILSSKKLLLSDSGFYLCAWSLSGARRHQPQHFGDGTRLSIL.

J is TRBJ1-1 and V is TRBV2, with unresolved D. Between the trimmed V and J ends, which lost 5 bases and 0 bases, there was a span of 7 bases. From germline, CDR1 is SNHLY and CDR2 FYNNEI. CDR3 length: 13 amino acids. CDR3 sequence: CASSTTLNTEAFF. The DNA of the CDR3 is TGTGCCAGCAGTACTACACTGAACACTGAAGCTTTCTTT.

The chain joins TRBV19 to TRBJ2-7; D tentatively reads TRBD1 or TRBD2 (5 bases each). Trimming pared 4 bases from V and 2 bases from J, leaving 12 bases between. The CDR3 length is 14 residues. The germline gives CDR1 LNHDA, CDR2 SQIVND (reference sequence). This CDR3 reads CASSRRDGPYEQYF. In DNA, the CDR3 is TGTGCCAGTAGTAGACGGGACGGCCCCTACGAGCAGTACTTC.

This chain joins TRBV7-2 and TRBJ2-2; 11 bases align to TRBD2. V was pared by 5 bases and J by 5 bases, with 7 bases of the junction left unmatched. CDR3 size: 16 residues. CDR1 SGHTA and CDR2 FQGNSA come from the germline V gene. CDR3: CASSTPSGRSTGELFF. In DNA form, the CDR3 reads TGTGCCAGCAGCACCCCTAGCGGGAGGAGTACCGGGGAGCTGTTTTTT.

V and J are TRBV5-1 and TRBJ1-4, with D tentatively TRBD1 (6 bases). V was cut by 0 bases and J by 5 bases, with 17 bases left in between. The CDR3 consists of 17 residues. Looked up from germline, CDR1 is SGHRS and CDR2 is YFSETQ. CDR3 residues: CASSLEGGGHGNEKLFF. CDR3 nucleotide sequence: TGCGCCAGCAGCTTGGAAGGTGGGGGACACGGAAATGAAAAACTGTTTTTT. The full variable domain, in which reference TRBV5-1 and TRBJ1-4 provide the parts outside the CDR3, is KAGVTQTPRYLIKTRGQQVTLSCSPISGHRSVSWYQQTPGQGLQFLFEYFSETQRNKGNFPGRFSGRQFSNSRSEMNVSTLELGDSALYLCASSLEGGGHGNEKLFFGSGTQLSVL.

V usage is TRBV7-9 and J usage is TRBJ2-7; the D is unclear. Between the trimmed V and J ends, which lost 5 bases and 2 bases, there was a span of 10 bases. Germline V gives CDR1 SEHNR, CDR2 FQNEAQ (reference sequence). This CDR3 comprises 13 residues. CDR3 sequence reads: CASSPLRTYEQYF. In nucleotides, the CDR3 is TGTGCCAGCAGCCCCCTAAGAACCTACGAGCAGTACTTC. Drawing the rest from reference TRBV7-9 and TRBJ2-7, the complete variable domain is DTGVSQNPRHKITKRGQNVTFRCDPISEHNRLYWYRQTLGQGPEFLTYFQNEAQLEKSRLLSDRFSAERPKGSFSTLEIQRTEQGDSAMYLCASSPLRTYEQYFGPGTRLTVT.

The chain has TRBV7-2 and TRBJ2-7; D is unresolved. Germline V gives CDR1 SGHTA, CDR2 FQGNSA. CDR3 length: 12 residues. V was pared by 6 bases and J by 6 bases, with 12 bases between. Written as DNA, the CDR3 is TGTGCCAGCAGACCCGGTGGCGCCGAGCAGTACTTC. Residues: CASRPGGAEQYF.

This clone occurred a few times. This rearrangement joins TRBV23-1 to TRBJ1-1; D possibly corresponds to TRBD1 (6 bases). TRBV23-1 falls under the ORF class, with uncertain function. The V end lost 6 bases, the J end lost 1 base, and 9 bases lay between the germline ends. CDR3 length: 13 residues. This chain's CDR3 is CASSQGQNTEAFF. CDR3 DNA: TGCGCCAGCAGCCAGGGACAGAACACTGAAGCTTTCTTT.

This clone was detected only a few times. V and J are TRBV27 and TRBJ2-5; unclear D gene. The CDR3 contains 17 residues. Germline CDR1 and CDR2: MNHEY and SMNVEV (reference sequence). The V end lost 6 bases, the J end lost 0 bases, and 20 bases lay between the germline ends. CDR3 in amino acids: CASSPKIKQTYQETQYF. CDR3 DNA: TGTGCCAGCAGCCCCAAGATAAAGCAGACGTACCAAGAGACCCAGTACTTC.